The sequence of this TCR beta chain was determined in a study of blood T cells in healthy people across ages. This clonotype was seen repeatedly, ten times or more. For the second PCR, which ran for roughly 7 to 11 cycles, a sample-barcoded 5' primer and a J-beta primer mix were used. In TCRdb, the 5' RACE reads were re-called with MiXCR into one record per CDR3 protein. The sample consists of roughly 640,000 distinct CDR3 sequences, about 30% of them appearing once. For every donor, a draw yielded around 10 milliliters of peripheral blood. V lost 1 base, J lost 5 bases, and 13 bases lay in between. The CDR3 extends over 14 amino acids. Per germline, CDR1 SGHRS and CDR2 YFSETQ.

V and J are TRBV5-1 and TRBJ2-7; no reliable D call. Sequencing was carried out using blood. This receptor was taken from a woman aged 80 or over in good health. Written as DNA, the CDR3 is TGCGCCAGCAGCTTGATGTCGGGTACGGACGAGCAGTACTTC. Its translation is CASSLMSGTDEQYF.